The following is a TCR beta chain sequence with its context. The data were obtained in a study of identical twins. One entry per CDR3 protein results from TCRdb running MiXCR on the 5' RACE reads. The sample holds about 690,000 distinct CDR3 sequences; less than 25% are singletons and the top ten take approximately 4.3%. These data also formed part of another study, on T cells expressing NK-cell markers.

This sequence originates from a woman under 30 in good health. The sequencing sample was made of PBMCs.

As DNA, the CDR3 is TGTGCCAGCAGCTTAGCGAGCACGGGAGGGCCTTATGAGCAGTTCTTC. Amino acids: CASSLASTGGPYEQFF. This sequence joins TRBV7-9 and TRBJ2-1; 8 bases are shared with TRBD2. V trimming: 0 bases; J trimming: 8 bases; junction bases outside the gene matches: 9. The CDR3 has 16 residues. Germline V gives CDR1 SEHNR, CDR2 FQNEAQ (reference sequence).